This TCR beta chain was recovered during a study of T-cell reconstitution after alpha-beta-depleted transplantation in children. Germline V lookup: CDR1 SGHKS, CDR2 YYEKEE (reference sequence). The CDR3 has 15 amino acids. Trimming took 1 base from V and 3 from J; bases not matched to a gene: 7. As it was prepared, the TCRbeta library received unique molecular identifiers. TCRdb redid the calling of the PCR reads with MiXCR, one entry per CDR3 protein. In the table there are some 390,000 distinct CDR3 sequences, around 20% of which are singletons. The chain is built from TRBV5-5 and TRBJ2-7; 7 nucleotides line up with TRBD1. The sample in question was PBMCs from the stem cell graft donor, obtained from the stem cell graft. The clonotype originates from a human donor who donated a stem cell graft to a child with acute myeloid leukemia. CDR3 in amino acids: CASSLRGTDYYEQYF. The CDR3 bases are TGTGCCAGCAGCTTGAGAGGGACAGACTACTACGAGCAGTACTTC.